These 24 T cell receptor beta chains originate from one sample sequenced in a study of CXCR3-negative and CXCR3-positive naive CD8 T cells. Through 5' RACE with UMI labels, the TRB cDNA libraries were prepared. TCRdb processed the 5' RACE reads again and assigns one entry to each CDR3 protein, with no DNA. In all, the sample yields about 62,000 distinct CDR3 sequences. Material: naive CXCR3- CD8+ T cells from blood. Subset: CD45RO-CCR7+CD27+CD95- naive CD8+ T cells lacking CXCR3 (TNR3-). The source is a human donor in good health. Some clones in this sample may be carry-over from other donors' samples.

The chain links TRBV5-6 to TRBJ2-2; with no DNA, the TCRdb D assignment of TRBD1 cannot be verified. CDR3 length equals 13 residues. CDR1 is SGHDT, CDR2 YYEEEE, per germline. The CDR3 loop reads CASRQGYGGELFF.

This sequence joins TRBV18 and TRBJ2-7; TCRdb returns TRBD1, unconfirmable since there is no DNA. The CDR3 contains 19 residues. CDR1 is KGHSH and CDR2 is LQKENI in the germline V gene. This CDR3 is CASSPRGVGEEYNSYEQYF. Full variable domain (outside the CDR3, taken from reference TRBV18 and TRBJ2-7): NAGVMQNPRHLVRRRGQEARLRCSPMKGHSHVYWYRQLPEEGLKFMVYLQKENIIDESGMPKERFSAEFPKEGPSILRIQQVVRGDSAAYFCASSPRGVGEEYNSYEQYFGPGTRLTVT.

This chain connects TRBV9 to TRBJ1-3. This CDR3 is 15 amino acids long. Looked up from germline, CDR1 is SGDLS and CDR2 is YYNGEE. CDR3 residues: CASSVAVGSGNTIYF.

J is TRBJ2-1 and V is TRBV12-3 or TRBV12-4. This CDR3 spans 12 amino acids. CDR3 loop: CASSLIGNEQFF.

The chain joins TRBV20-1 to TRBJ2-5; TCRdb lists TRBD2, though no DNA is available to test this call. The CDR3 loop spans 20 amino acids. The V gene's germline CDR1 is DFQATT and CDR2 SNEGSKA (reference sequence). The CDR3 region is CSARDETSGGTRTIQETQYF.

The chain couples TRBV6-2 or TRBV6-3 to TRBJ2-7. This CDR3 comprises 13 residues. CDR1 is MNHEY, CDR2 SVGEGT, per germline. CDR3 amino acids: CASSYSMANEQYF.

The J gene is TRBJ2-7, the V gene TRBV29-1; TCRdb picks TRBD1, but there is no DNA to check that call. This CDR3 is built from 14 residues. Germline V gene data show CDR1 as SQVTM and CDR2 as ANQGSEA. Here the CDR3 reads CSVEIAGQGYEQYF.

The chain recombines TRBV30 with TRBJ1-1; TCRdb reports TRBD1, a call that lacks DNA to check it against. Germline values: CDR1 GTSNPN, CDR2 SVGIG (reference sequence). The length of the CDR3 is 13 residues. The CDR3 sequence is CAWRRTGNTEAFF.

This sequence joins TRBV3-1 and TRBJ2-5. The CDR3 runs 16 residues. Germline V gene sequence: CDR1 LGHDT, CDR2 YNNKEL (reference sequence). CDR3: CASSQVQHRWGETQYF.

The genes are TRBV7-3 and TRBJ1-1. The CDR3 runs to 15 residues. From germline, CDR1 is SGHTA and CDR2 FQGTGA. The CDR3 reads CASSLGPAGNTEAFF.

The genes are TRBV14 and TRBJ2-3. The CDR3 is 14 residues long. The germline V gene has CDR1 SGHDN and CDR2 FVKESK. Here the CDR3 reads CASSQETSWDTQYF.

The chain combines TRBV4-3 with TRBJ2-1; there is no DNA to check the TCRdb D call of TRBD2. There are 14 residues in the CDR3. Per the germline V gene, CDR1 is LGHNA and CDR2 is YSLEER. The CDR3 loop reads CASSPGLGADEQFF.

This chain uses TRBV14 with TRBJ2-1; the TCRdb call, TRBD2, lacks DNA for checking. There are 15 residues in the CDR3. Germline CDR1 is SGHDN and CDR2 is FVKESK. The CDR3 protein is CASSQELAGGYEQFF.

This rearrangement joins TRBV12-3 or TRBV12-4 to TRBJ1-1. The CDR3 is 13 residues long. CDR3 amino acids: CASSLDGNTEAFF.

The J gene is TRBJ2-1, the V gene TRBV14; TCRdb proposes TRBD2, but this gene call is untestable without DNA. Germline loops: CDR1 SGHDN, CDR2 FVKESK. The CDR3 contains 16 residues. The CDR3 loop is CASSPRETSAYNEQFF.

The J gene is TRBJ2-5, the V gene TRBV9; lacking DNA, the TRBD1 call made by TCRdb goes unchecked. Germline V CDR1 and CDR2: SGDLS, YYNGEE. The CDR3 has 15 amino acids. CDR3 sequence reads: CASSVGRRGGETQYF.

This chain joins TRBV7-2 and TRBJ1-2; the TCRdb call, TRBD1, lacks DNA for checking. Germline CDR1 reads SGHTA; CDR2 reads FQGNSA. This CDR3 spans 15 amino acids. The CDR3 loop reads CASSLVAGTDYGYTF.

The V and J genes are TRBV10-1 and TRBJ2-3; checking the TCRdb D call of TRBD1 is not possible without DNA. This CDR3 contains 16 residues. Germline CDR1 reads WNHNN; CDR2 reads SYGVQD (reference sequence). The CDR3 spells CASSDDRSPSTDTQYF.

The chain links TRBV24-1 to TRBJ2-2. CDR3 length equals 16 residues. CDR1 is KGHDR, CDR2 SFDVKD, per germline. CDR3 loop: CATSDYRGRVAGELFF.

V is TRBV20-1 and J is TRBJ1-1. Germline CDR1 and CDR2: DFQATT and SNEGSKA (reference sequence). This CDR3 spans 13 amino acids. CDR3 sequence reads: CSARDRWDTEAFF.

The chain links TRBV5-1 to TRBJ2-5; TCRdb's D gene call, TRBD2, goes unchecked for lack of DNA. CDR3 length: 20 amino acids. Germline-derived CDR1 and CDR2 are SGHRS and YFSETQ. The CDR3 protein is CASSPNLTSGGAFGAKTQYF.

J is TRBJ2-3 and V is TRBV7-2; TCRdb selects TRBD2, and the lack of DNA leaves this call unchecked. CDR3 length: 17 amino acids. In germline, CDR1 is SGHTA, CDR2 FQGNSA. CDR3: CASPSGGEAGNTDTQYF.

This chain joins TRBV6-6 and TRBJ2-1. This CDR3 is built from 15 residues. CDR1 and CDR2 from the germline V gene are MNHNY and SVGAGI (reference sequence). CDR3 protein: CASRDKDDRGNEQFF.

The chain recombines TRBV12-3 or TRBV12-4 with TRBJ1-5; lacking DNA, the TRBD1 call made by TCRdb goes unchecked. CDR3 length: 14 amino acids. This chain's CDR3 is CASSLGQGNQPQHF.